What follows are 20 T cell receptor beta chains derived from one specimen sequenced in a study of shared clonotypes between healthy human individuals. Some clones are missing from TCRdb's copy, which holds only in-frame ones; the method was immunoSEQ multiplex PCR. The sample holds some 900,000 clones, over 75% seen once. The sequencing input was memory CD4+ T cells sorted from blood. The subset denotes: CD45RA-negative fraction. These receptors were collected from a man aged 18 to 29 in good health.

The V call is TRBV10-3, the J call TRBJ2-3, with 10 positions matching TRBD2. The CDR3 is 14 amino acids. Germline loops: CDR1 ENHRY, CDR2 SYGVKD. V was pared by 9 bases and J by 2 bases, with 5 bases of the junction left unmatched. The DNA of the CDR3 is TGTGCCATGGGAGCGGGAGGGCCCACAGATACGCAGTATTTT. Encoded protein: CAMGAGGPTDTQYF.

V gene TRBV6-1 combines with J gene TRBJ1-6, with 8 bases identical to TRBD1. The CDR3 has 15 amino acids. Germline CDR1 is MNHNS and CDR2 is SASEGT. J gave up 8 bases and V 6 bases, and 9 bases lay outside the gene matches. Here the CDR3 reads CASRAGQVGDSPLHF. DNA for the CDR3: TGTGCCAGCAGGGCGGGACAGGTGGGAGATTCACCCCTCCACTTT.

DNA of the CDR3: TGTGCCAGCAGCCGAGGTGCGCAGATAAATGAGCAGTTCTTC. As protein: CASSRGAQINEQFF. V gene TRBV7-9 combines with J gene TRBJ2-1; no definite D call. Germline CDR1 SEHNR, CDR2 FQNEAQ (reference sequence). This CDR3 region has 14 residues. Trimming removed 5 bases from V and 7 bases from J, with 15 bases in between.

This clone was counted between two and nine times. V is TRBV5-8 and J is TRBJ1-1; D is unresolved. The V end lost 6 bases, the J end lost 8 bases, and 14 bases lay between the germline ends. Germline V gives CDR1 SGHTS, CDR2 YDEGEE. This CDR3 contains 12 residues. CDR3 residues: CASKGISSEAFF. CDR3 DNA: TGTGCCAGCAAAGGTATTAGCTCCGAAGCTTTCTTT.

With respect to this clone: The same CDR3 arises from other DNA sequences in this sample as well. This chain links TRBV2 with TRBJ1-5, with TRBD1 matching over 7 bases. This CDR3 has 15 amino acids. V was pared by 1 base and J by 2 bases, with 2 bases of the junction left unmatched. Germline lookup yields CDR1 SNHLY and CDR2 FYNNEI. CDR3 nucleotides: TGTGCCAGCAGTGAAGAAGGGGGCGGCAATCAGCCCCAGCATTTT. Translation gives CASSEEGGGNQPQHF.

The chain links TRBV12-5 to TRBJ1-6; D is undetermined. Trimming pared 6 bases from V and 7 bases from J, leaving 10 bases between. The CDR3 sequence is 13 residues long. Germline V gene sequence: CDR1 LGHNT, CDR2 FRNRAP. As DNA, the CDR3 is TGTGCTAGTGGCCTCGAGAGGAATTCACCCCTCCACTTT. This translates into CASGLERNSPLHF.

CDR3 in amino acids: CASSGSSGVPYEQYF. The DNA for the CDR3 is TGTGCCAGCAGTGGTTCTAGCGGGGTCCCCTACGAGCAGTACTTC. This chain joins TRBV2 and TRBJ2-7; 9 nucleotides align to TRBD2. The germline CDR1 and CDR2 sequences are SNHLY and FYNNEI. The V gene end was trimmed by 4 bases and the J gene end by 2 bases; junction bases not matched to a gene: 6. The length of the CDR3 is 15 residues.

V and J are TRBV18 and TRBJ2-1, with 11 bases lining up with TRBD2. The J segment lost 7 bases and the V segment lost 6 bases, leaving 8 bases of the junction unmatched. CDR3 size: 15 residues. In germline, CDR1 is KGHSH, CDR2 LQKENI. CDR3 nucleotide sequence: TGTGCCAGCTCCTTCACTAGCGGGAGTTATAATGAGCAGTTCTTC. Its protein is CASSFTSGSYNEQFF.

There are a few counts of this clone. V gene TRBV28 combines with J gene TRBJ1-3; 10 positions match TRBD1. CDR1 MDHEN and CDR2 SYDVKM come from the germline V gene. CDR3 length: 14 amino acids. The junction had 3 bases not matched to a gene; V was cut back by 6 bases and J by 4 bases. The CDR3: CASRMGQGGNTIYF. In DNA, the CDR3 is TGTGCCAGCAGGATGGGACAGGGGGGAAACACCATATATTTT.

The chain links TRBV13 to TRBJ2-1; TRBD1 might be the D (5 bases). The V end lost 5 bases, the J end lost 9 bases, and 20 bases lay between the germline ends. CDR1 PRHDT and CDR2 FYEKMQ come from the germline V gene (reference sequence). This CDR3 comprises 15 residues. DNA for the CDR3: TGTGCCAGCAGCCCCCCGCAGGGTAACTCGGGTGAGCAGTTCTTC. Translated, it gives CASSPPQGNSGEQFF.

The chain combines TRBV30 with TRBJ1-5; 8 bases align to TRBD1. The ends lost 1 base at V and 5 bases at J; junction bases unmatched: 4. CDR3 length equals 14 residues. Per the germline V gene, CDR1 is GTSNPN and CDR2 is SVGIG (reference sequence). CDR3: CAWSEGQGDQPQHF. The CDR3 DNA follows: TGTGCCTGGAGTGAAGGACAGGGCGATCAGCCCCAGCATTTT.

The chain joins TRBV7-9 to TRBJ1-3, with D possibly TRBD1 on 5 matching bases. The CDR3 has 16 amino acids. Per germline, CDR1 SEHNR and CDR2 FQNEAQ (reference sequence). Between the trimmed V and J ends, which lost 4 bases and 0 bases, there was a span of 13 bases. The CDR3 spells CASSSGTASSGNTIYF. CDR3 in DNA: TGTGCCAGCAGCTCAGGGACGGCAAGCTCTGGAAACACCATATATTTT.

The chain is built from TRBV10-3 and TRBJ1-4; tentative D call: TRBD1 (6 bases). Trimming removed 0 bases from V and 3 bases from J, with 8 bases in between. The CDR3 covers 15 residues. CDR1 and CDR2 from the germline V gene are ENHRY and SYGVKD. CDR3 DNA: TGTGCCATCAGTGAGTCCGGACAGTCTAATGAAAAACTGTTTTTT. Its translation is CAISESGQSNEKLFF.

The table lists this clone with a few counts. The rearrangement uses TRBV15 and TRBJ1-5, with D uncertain. Deletions cut 0 bases from V and 16 bases from J, with 16 bases between. The germline gives CDR1 LNHNV, CDR2 YYDKDF (reference sequence). The CDR3 spans 13 residues. The CDR3 DNA reads TGTGCCACCAGCAGAGATCCAGTGACCGCCGCACATTTT. This translates into CATSRDPVTAAHF.

The V and J genes are TRBV5-1 and TRBJ1-6, with D tentatively TRBD1 (5 bases). Germline V gene lookup returns CDR1 SGHRS and CDR2 YFSETQ. V was cut by 4 bases and J by 6 bases, with 14 bases left in between. CDR3 length: 15 residues. CDR3 loop: CASSREAGTNSPLHF. The CDR3 bases are TGCGCCAGCAGCCGGGAGGCAGGGACTAATTCACCCCTCCACTTT. The whole variable domain, filled in from reference TRBV5-1 and TRBJ1-6, reads KAGVTQTPRYLIKTRGQQVTLSCSPISGHRSVSWYQQTPGQGLQFLFEYFSETQRNKGNFPGRFSGRQFSNSRSEMNVSTLELGDSALYLCASSREAGTNSPLHFGNGTRLTVT.

The chain has TRBV7-2 and TRBJ2-1, with 12 positions matching TRBD2. This CDR3 contains 17 residues. Germline-derived CDR1 and CDR2 are SGHTA and FQGNSA. The ends lost 5 bases at V and 10 bases at J; junction bases unmatched: 15. CDR3 in DNA: TGTGCCAGCAGCCCATCCGGACTAGCGGGACGACTTACGGAGCAGTTCTTC. Translated: CASSPSGLAGRLTEQFF.

About this clone itself: In the same sample, other DNA sequences code for this CDR3. This sequence joins TRBV5-1 and TRBJ2-2, with TRBD1 matching over 7 bases. The junction had 4 bases not matched to a gene; V was cut back by 0 bases and J by 2 bases. The CDR3 contains 16 residues. Germline lookup yields CDR1 SGHRS and CDR2 YFSETQ. This CDR3 is CASSLGTGSNTGELFF. CDR3 coding DNA: TGCGCCAGCAGCTTGGGGACAGGTTCAAACACCGGGGAGCTGTTTTTT.

V gene TRBV28 combines with J gene TRBJ2-1; TRBD2 is a possible D gene (7 bases). Germline values: CDR1 MDHEN, CDR2 SYDVKM. The CDR3 totals 14 residues. V lost 2 bases, J lost 8 bases, and 13 bases lay in between. CDR3 DNA: TGTGCCAGCAGTTTAGCGGGGGCCACCGATGAGCAGTTCTTC. Translated: CASSLAGATDEQFF.

V and J are TRBV5-1 and TRBJ1-3; the D gene is possibly TRBD1 (6 bases). This CDR3 is built from 15 residues. Germline V lookup: CDR1 SGHRS, CDR2 YFSETQ. V was pared by 4 bases and J by 0 bases, with 11 bases between. In DNA, the CDR3 is TGCGCCAGCAGCCCTGACAGGTTCTCTGGAAACACCATATATTTT. It translates to CASSPDRFSGNTIYF.

This chain joins TRBV9 and TRBJ1-1; no firm D call. V shed 4 bases and J shed 4 bases, with 17 bases lying between them. In germline, CDR1 is SGDLS, CDR2 YYNGEE. This CDR3 is built from 15 residues. The CDR3 DNA is TGTGCCAGCAGCCCGCGGACGGCCAAGGGCACTGAAGCTTTCTTT. This sequence encodes CASSPRTAKGTEAFF.